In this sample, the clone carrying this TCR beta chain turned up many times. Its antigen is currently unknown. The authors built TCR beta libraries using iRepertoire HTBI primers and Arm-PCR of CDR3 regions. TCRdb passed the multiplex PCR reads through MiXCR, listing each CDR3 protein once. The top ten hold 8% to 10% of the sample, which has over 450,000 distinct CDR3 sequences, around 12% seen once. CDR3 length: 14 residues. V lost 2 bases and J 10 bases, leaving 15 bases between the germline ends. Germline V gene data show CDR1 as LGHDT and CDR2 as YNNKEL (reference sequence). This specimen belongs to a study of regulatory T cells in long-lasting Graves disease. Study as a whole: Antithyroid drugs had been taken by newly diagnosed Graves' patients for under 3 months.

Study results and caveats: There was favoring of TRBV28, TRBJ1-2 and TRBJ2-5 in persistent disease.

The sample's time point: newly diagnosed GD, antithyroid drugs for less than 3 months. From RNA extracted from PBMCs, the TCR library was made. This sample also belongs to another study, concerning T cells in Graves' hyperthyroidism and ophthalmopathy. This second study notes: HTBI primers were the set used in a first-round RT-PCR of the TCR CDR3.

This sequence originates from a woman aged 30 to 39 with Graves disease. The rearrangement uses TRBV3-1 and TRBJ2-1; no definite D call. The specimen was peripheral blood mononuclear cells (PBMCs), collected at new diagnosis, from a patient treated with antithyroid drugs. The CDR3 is CASSQSVNQGEQFF. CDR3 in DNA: TGTGCCAGCAGCCAATCGGTCAATCAAGGGGAGCAGTTCTTC.